This TCR beta chain appears in the sequencing data of a study of monozygotic twins with inflammatory bowel disease. The study, taken as a whole, reports: IBD patients shared fewer clonotypes with others than healthy twins, especially with disease activity. There were differing immunosuppressive treatments, which may have added variability to patient repertoires. Those with IBD had lower TCRbeta diversity (inverse Simpson) than their healthy co-twins did.

As concerns this clonotype: Its antigen is unknown.

For each CDR3 protein, TCRdb gives one entry from its re-call of the 5' RACE reads, without DNA. Reported are about 450,000 distinct CDR3 sequences; the ten largest clones contain 2.4%. Looked up from germline, CDR1 is DFQATT and CDR2 is SNEGSKA (reference sequence). CDR3 size: 13 residues. Investigators pulled total RNA out of whole blood and did not sort T cells. The rearrangement links TRBV20-1 to TRBJ2-3; TCRdb reports TRBD2, a call that lacks DNA to check it against. The clonotype originates from a human donor with ulcerative colitis or Crohn's disease, or a healthy co-twin of an affected twin (not recorded which). The sequenced sample consisted of blood. The chain's CDR3 is CSVRESPPDTQYF.